Detailed here is one T cell receptor beta chain. The data were taken from a study of PD-L1 blockade in urothelial cancer. Time point given: pretreatment peripheral blood. Synthetic templates analogous to TCR were spiked into all PCRs individually. Assay: immunoSEQ multiplex PCR; the TCRdb copy retains only in-frame clones and omits some. The sample shows about 57,000 clones, 81% of them seen only once. Trimming shortened V by 5 bases and J by 2 bases, and 10 bases separated the two germline ends. Germline CDR1 is SGDLS and CDR2 is YYNGEE. This CDR3 spans 13 amino acids. The material sequenced was PBMCs, taken around atezolizumab (anti-PD-L1) treatment. This clonotype was obtained from an older man with urothelial cancer. The V and J genes are TRBV9 and TRBJ1-2, with D perhaps matching TRBD1 (5 bases). The CDR3: CASRNGGNYGYTF. The CDR3 region has the DNA TGTGCCAGCAGAAACGGGGGGAACTATGGCTACACCTTC.